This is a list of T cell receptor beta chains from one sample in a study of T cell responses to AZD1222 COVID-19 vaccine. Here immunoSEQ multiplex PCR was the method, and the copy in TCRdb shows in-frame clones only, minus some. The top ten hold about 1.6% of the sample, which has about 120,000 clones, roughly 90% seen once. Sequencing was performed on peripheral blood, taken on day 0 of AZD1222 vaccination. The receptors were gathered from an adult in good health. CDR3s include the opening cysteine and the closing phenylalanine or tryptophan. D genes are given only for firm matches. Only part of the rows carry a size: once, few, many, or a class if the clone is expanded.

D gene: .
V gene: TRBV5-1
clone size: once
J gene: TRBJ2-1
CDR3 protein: CASSLGIGRSYNEQFF
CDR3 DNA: TGCGCCAGCAGCTTGGGTATAGGGCGGTCCTACAATGAGCAGTTCTTC

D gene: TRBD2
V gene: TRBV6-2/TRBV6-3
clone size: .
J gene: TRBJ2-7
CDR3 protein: CASSSTSGRASGEQYF
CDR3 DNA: TGTGCCAGCAGTTCGACTAGCGGGAGGGCCTCTGGAGAGCAGTACTTC

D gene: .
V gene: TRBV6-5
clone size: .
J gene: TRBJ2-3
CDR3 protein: CASGSSRGTDTQYF
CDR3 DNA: TGTGCCAGCGGCAGTTCCCGCGGCACAGATACGCAGTATTTT

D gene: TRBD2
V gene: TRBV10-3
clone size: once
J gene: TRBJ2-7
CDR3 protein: CAIGATSGWGEQYF
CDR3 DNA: TGTGCCATCGGAGCGACTAGCGGGTGGGGCGAGCAGTACTTC

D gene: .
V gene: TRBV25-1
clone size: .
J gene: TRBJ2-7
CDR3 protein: CASSPPGALYEQYF
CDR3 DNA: TGTGCCAGCAGTCCCCCGGGAGCTCTCTACGAGCAGTACTTC

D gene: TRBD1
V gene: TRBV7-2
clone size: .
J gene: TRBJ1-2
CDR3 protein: CASSLVGTGVLIGGYTF
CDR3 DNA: TGTGCCAGCAGCTTAGTTGGTACAGGGGTTTTGATCGGCGGCTACACCTTC

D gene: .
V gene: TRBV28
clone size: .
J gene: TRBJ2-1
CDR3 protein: CASSLERYNEQFF
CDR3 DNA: TGTGCCAGCAGTTTAGAACGGTACAATGAGCAGTTCTTC

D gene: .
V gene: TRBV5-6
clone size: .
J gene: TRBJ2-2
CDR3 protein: CASTATGELFF
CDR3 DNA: TGTGCCAGCACCGCCACCGGGGAGCTGTTTTTT

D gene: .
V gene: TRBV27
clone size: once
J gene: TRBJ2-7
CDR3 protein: CASSSRGGEYEQYF
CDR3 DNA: TGTGCCAGCAGTTCAAGGGGGGGAGAATACGAGCAGTACTTC

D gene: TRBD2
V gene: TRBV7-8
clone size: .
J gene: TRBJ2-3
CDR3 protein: CASSLIRGVAGAVKSTDTQYF
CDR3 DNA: TGTGCCAGCAGCTTAATTCGTGGAGTAGCGGGAGCTGTAAAAAGCACAGATACGCAGTATTTT

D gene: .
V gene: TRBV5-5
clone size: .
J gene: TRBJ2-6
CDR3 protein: CASSPRYETSSGANVLTF
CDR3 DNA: TGTGCCAGCAGCCCCCGTTACGAGACATCCTCTGGGGCCAACGTCCTGACTTTC

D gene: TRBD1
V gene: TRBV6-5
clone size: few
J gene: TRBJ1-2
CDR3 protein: CASSYRGQGIYGYTF
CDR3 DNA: TGTGCCAGCAGTTACCGGGGACAGGGTATCTATGGCTACACCTTC

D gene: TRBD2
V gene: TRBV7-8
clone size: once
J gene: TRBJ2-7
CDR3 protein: CASSLVVGLAGVQYF
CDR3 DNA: TGTGCCAGCAGCTTAGTCGTGGGACTAGCGGGAGTGCAGTACTTC

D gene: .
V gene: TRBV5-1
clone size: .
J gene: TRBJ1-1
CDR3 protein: CASSLLIVTGNTEAFF
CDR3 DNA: TGCGCCAGCAGCTTGCTCATCGTGACAGGGAACACTGAAGCTTTCTTT

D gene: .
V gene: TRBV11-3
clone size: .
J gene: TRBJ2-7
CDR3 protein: CASSLSRLAYEQYF
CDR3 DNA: TGTGCCAGCAGCTTAAGTAGGCTGGCCTACGAGCAGTACTTC

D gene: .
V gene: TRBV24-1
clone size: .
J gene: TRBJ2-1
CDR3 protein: CATSDLAYNEQFF
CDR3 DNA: TGTGCCACCAGTGATTTGGCCTACAATGAGCAGTTCTTC

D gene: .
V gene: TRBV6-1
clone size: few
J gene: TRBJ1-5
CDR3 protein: CASSDRIWLSNQPQHF
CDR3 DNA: TGTGCCAGCAGTGACAGGATTTGGTTAAGCAATCAGCCCCAGCATTTT

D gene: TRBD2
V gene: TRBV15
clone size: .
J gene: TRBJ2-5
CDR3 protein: CATSRDLVAGKETQYF
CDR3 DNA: TGTGCCACCAGCAGAGATCTCGTAGCGGGTAAAGAGACCCAGTACTTC

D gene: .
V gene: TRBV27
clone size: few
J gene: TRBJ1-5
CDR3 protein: CASSRRGSNQPQHF
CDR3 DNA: TGTGCCAGCAGTCGCAGGGGTAGCAATCAGCCCCAGCATTTT

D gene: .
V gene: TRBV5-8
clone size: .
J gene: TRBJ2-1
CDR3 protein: CASSLIYRRGSYNEQFF
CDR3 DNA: TGTGCCAGCAGCTTGATCTATAGGCGGGGCTCCTACAATGAGCAGTTCTTC

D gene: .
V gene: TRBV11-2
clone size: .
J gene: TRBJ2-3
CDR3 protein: CASSLMGVPGADTQYF
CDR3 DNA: TGTGCCAGCAGCTTAATGGGGGTCCCTGGGGCAGATACGCAGTATTTT

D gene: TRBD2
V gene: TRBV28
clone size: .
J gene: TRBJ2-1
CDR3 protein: CASSWGGGTSGRNEQFF
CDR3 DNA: TGTGCCAGCAGTTGGGGGGGAGGGACCAGCGGGAGGAATGAGCAGTTCTTC

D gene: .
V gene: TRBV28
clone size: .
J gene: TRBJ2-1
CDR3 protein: CASTKHPEAQFF
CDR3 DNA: TGTGCCAGCACCAAACATCCGGAAGCGCAGTTCTTC

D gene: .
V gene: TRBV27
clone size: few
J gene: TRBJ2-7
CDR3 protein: CASSLRASAYEQYF
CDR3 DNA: TGTGCCAGCAGTTTAAGGGCGTCTGCCTACGAGCAGTACTTC

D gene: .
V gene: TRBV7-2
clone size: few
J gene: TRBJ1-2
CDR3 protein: CASSLGGVNYGYTF
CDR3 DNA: TGTGCCAGCAGCTTAGGTGGTGTTAACTATGGCTACACCTTC

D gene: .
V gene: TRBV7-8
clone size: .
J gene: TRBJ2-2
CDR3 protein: CASSLRGAGTGELFF
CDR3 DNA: TGTGCCAGCAGCTTACGGGGTGCGGGCACCGGGGAGCTGTTTTTT

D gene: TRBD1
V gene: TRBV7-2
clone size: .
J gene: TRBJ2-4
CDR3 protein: CASSVTGGYGKNIQYF
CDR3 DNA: TGTGCCAGCAGCGTCACAGGGGGCTACGGCAAAAACATTCAGTACTTC

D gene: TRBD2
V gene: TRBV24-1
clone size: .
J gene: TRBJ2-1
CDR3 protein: CATSDRIFERDPSYNEQFF
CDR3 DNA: TGTGCCACCAGTGACCGGATATTTGAGCGGGACCCCTCCTACAATGAGCAGTTCTTC

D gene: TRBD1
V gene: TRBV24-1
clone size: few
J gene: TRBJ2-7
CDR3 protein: CATSASDRGYEQYF
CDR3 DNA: TGTGCCACCAGTGCCTCGGACAGGGGCTACGAGCAGTACTTC

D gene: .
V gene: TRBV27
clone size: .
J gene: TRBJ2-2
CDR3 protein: CASRGSTGELFF
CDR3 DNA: TGTGCCAGCAGGGGGAGCACCGGGGAGCTGTTTTTT

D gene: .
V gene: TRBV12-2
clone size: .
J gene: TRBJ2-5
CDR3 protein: CASRPGGGDQETQYF
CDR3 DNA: TGTGCAAGTCGCCCAGGGGGAGGGGATCAAGAGACCCAGTACTTC

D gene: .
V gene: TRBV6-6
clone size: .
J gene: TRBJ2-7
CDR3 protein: CASSAPGRTYEQYF
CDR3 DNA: TGTGCCAGCAGCGCGCCGGGACGAACCTACGAGCAGTACTTC

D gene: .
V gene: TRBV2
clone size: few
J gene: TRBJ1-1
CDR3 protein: CASSRTIWGNTEAFF
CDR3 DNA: TGTGCCAGCAGTCGGACTATCTGGGGGAACACTGAAGCTTTCTTT

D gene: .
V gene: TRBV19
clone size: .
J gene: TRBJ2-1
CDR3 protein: CASSSSGFSLRIEQFF
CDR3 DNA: TGTGCCAGTAGTTCCTCCGGGTTTTCGCTGAGGATTGAGCAGTTCTTC

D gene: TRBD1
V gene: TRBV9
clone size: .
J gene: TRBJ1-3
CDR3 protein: CASSAQVYSQGNTIYF
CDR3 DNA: TGTGCCAGCAGCGCCCAAGTATACTCACAGGGGAACACCATATATTTT

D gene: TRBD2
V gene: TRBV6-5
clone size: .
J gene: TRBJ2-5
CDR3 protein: CAGWTSGVGETQYF
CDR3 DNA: TGTGCCGGGTGGACTAGCGGGGTCGGGGAGACCCAGTACTTC

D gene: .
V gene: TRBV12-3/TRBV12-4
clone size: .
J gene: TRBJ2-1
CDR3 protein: CASTRTNNEQFF
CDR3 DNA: TGTGCCAGCACCAGGACTAACAATGAGCAGTTCTTC

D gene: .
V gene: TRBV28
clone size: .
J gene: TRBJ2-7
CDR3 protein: CASSLAGRTKQYF
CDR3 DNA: TGTGCCAGCAGTTTGGCGGGGCGTACGAAGCAGTACTTC

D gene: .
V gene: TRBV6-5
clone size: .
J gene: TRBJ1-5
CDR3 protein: CASSYGLSDQPQHF
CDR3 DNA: TGTGCCAGCAGTTACGGTCTTTCCGATCAGCCCCAGCATTTT

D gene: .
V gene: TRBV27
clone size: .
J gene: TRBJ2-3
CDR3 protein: CASGQIGADTQYF
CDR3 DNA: TGTGCCAGCGGCCAGATAGGGGCGGATACGCAGTATTTT

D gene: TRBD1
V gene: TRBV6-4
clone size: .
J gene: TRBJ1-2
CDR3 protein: CASRGQGYGYTF
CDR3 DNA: TGTGCCAGCAGGGGACAGGGGTATGGCTACACCTTC

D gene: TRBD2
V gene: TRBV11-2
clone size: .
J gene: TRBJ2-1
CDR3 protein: CASSLLAGGEEFF
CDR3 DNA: TGTGCCAGCAGCTTACTAGCGGGAGGAGAGGAGTTCTTC

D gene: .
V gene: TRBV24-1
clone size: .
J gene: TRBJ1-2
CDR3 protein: CATSKSGEANYGYTF
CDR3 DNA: TGTGCCACCAGTAAAAGTGGAGAAGCTAACTATGGCTACACCTTC

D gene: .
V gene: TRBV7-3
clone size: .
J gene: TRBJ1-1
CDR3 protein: CASSLGENTEAFF
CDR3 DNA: TGTGCCAGCAGCTTAGGGGAGAACACTGAAGCTTTCTTT

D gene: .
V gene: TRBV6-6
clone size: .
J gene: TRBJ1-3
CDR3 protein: CAGQQTGSGNTIYF
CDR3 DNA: TGTGCCGGCCAACAGACAGGTTCTGGAAACACCATATATTTT

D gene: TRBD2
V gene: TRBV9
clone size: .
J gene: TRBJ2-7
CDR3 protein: CASSVGGLAGVDEQYF
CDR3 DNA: TGTGCCAGCAGCGTAGGCGGGCTAGCGGGAGTCGACGAGCAGTACTTC

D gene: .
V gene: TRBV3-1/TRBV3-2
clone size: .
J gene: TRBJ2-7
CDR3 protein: CASSQEWEQYF
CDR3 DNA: TGTGCCAGCAGCCAAGAATGGGAGCAGTACTTC

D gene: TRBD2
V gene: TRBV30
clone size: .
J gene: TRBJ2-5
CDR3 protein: CAWSVGGSETQYF
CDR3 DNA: TGTGCCTGGAGTGTAGGCGGGAGTGAGACCCAGTACTTC

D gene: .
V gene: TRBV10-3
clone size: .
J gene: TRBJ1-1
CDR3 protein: CAISASEGGTEAFF
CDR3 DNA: TGTGCCATCAGTGCATCGGAGGGTGGCACTGAAGCTTTCTTT

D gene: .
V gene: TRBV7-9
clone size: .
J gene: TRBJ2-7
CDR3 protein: CASSLTGYEQYF
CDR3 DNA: TGTGCCAGCAGCTTAACAGGCTACGAGCAGTACTTC

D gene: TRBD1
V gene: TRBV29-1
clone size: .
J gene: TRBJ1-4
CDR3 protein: CSVEAGQGEKLFF
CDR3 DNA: TGCAGCGTTGAAGCAGGACAGGGTGAAAAACTGTTTTTT

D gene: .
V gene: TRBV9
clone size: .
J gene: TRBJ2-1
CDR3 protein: CASSVVPRPSNEQFF
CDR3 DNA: TGTGCCAGCAGCGTAGTTCCGCGGCCCAGCAATGAGCAGTTCTTC

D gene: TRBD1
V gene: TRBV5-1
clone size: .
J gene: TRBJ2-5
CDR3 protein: CASSPGQGDQETQYF
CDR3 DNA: TGCGCCAGCAGCCCTGGACAGGGTGACCAAGAGACCCAGTACTTC

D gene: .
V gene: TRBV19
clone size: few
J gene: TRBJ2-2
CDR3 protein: CASSTGPDTGELFF
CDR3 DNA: TGTGCCAGTAGTACCGGGCCAGACACCGGGGAGCTGTTTTTT